This T cell receptor (beta chain) is from a study of regulatory T cells in long-lasting Graves disease. Time point indicated: newly diagnosed GD, antithyroid drugs for less than 3 months. PBMC RNA served as the TCR library source. As to this clonotype: The target antigen is unknown.

TCR beta libraries were built with iRepertoire HTBI primers and Arm-PCR of CDR3 regions. MiXCR, run by TCRdb on the multiplex PCR reads, gives a single entry per CDR3 protein. The sample gives under 800,000 distinct CDR3 sequences, approximately 15% of which show up once; more than 15% is in the top ten. General study points: Accuracy was perhaps lowered by the small sample size. TRBV28, TRBJ1-2 and TRBJ2-5 emerged as the favored segments in persistent disease.

In germline, CDR1 is MNHEY, CDR2 SMNVEV (reference sequence). The V and J ends lost 5 bases and 1 base, in that order; junction bases with no gene match: 12. CDR3 length: 18 residues. The same sample was also studied in work on T cells in Graves' hyperthyroidism and ophthalmopathy.

Sample: peripheral blood mononuclear cells (PBMCs), taken at new diagnosis, from a patient treated with antithyroid drugs. This sequence was found in a woman aged 25 to 39 with Graves disease. The chain links TRBV27 to TRBJ2-7; 12 nucleotides line up with TRBD2. Written as DNA, the CDR3 is TGTGCCAGCAGTCCACCGAGGGGACTAGCGGGCGTATCCTACGAGCAGTACTTC. Its translation: CASSPPRGLAGVSYEQYF.